The 23 T cell receptor beta chains in this list originate from one sample, sequenced in a study of T cell repertoires in cytomegalovirus infection. MiXCR, applied by TCRdb to the reads, yields one record per CDR3 protein. The sample has 360,000 or so distinct CDR3 sequences, 34% seen once; the top ten hold roughly 13%. These receptors lack a known antigen. The sample consisted of cultured PBMCs, taken from culture after CMV antigen stimulation. The receptor source for this set is a human donor in good health (CMV status not recorded). Some clones in this sample may be carry-over from other donors' samples.

This clonotype occurred many times. The chain combines TRBV7-2 with TRBJ1-1; D is ambiguous. Trimming cost V 6 bases and J 4 bases, with 15 bases left between them. The germline gives CDR1 SGHTA, CDR2 FQGNSA. The CDR3 sequence is 14 residues long. The CDR3 spells CASSLIAGITEAFF. Written as DNA, the CDR3 is TGTGCCAGCAGTTTGATAGCGGGGATCACTGAAGCTTTCTTT.

This clonotype was seen a handful of times. The V gene is TRBV7-2, the J gene TRBJ1-1; weak D call: TRBD1 (5 bases). The CDR3 length is 15 residues. Germline CDR1 reads SGHTA; CDR2 reads FQGNSA. The germline V and J ends were trimmed by 0 bases and 5 bases, with 13 bases remaining between them. Here the CDR3 reads CASSLAVGADTEAFF. CDR3 coding DNA: TGTGCCAGCAGCTTAGCGGTAGGGGCCGATACTGAAGCTTTCTTT. The full variable domain, completed using reference TRBV7-2 and TRBJ1-1, is GAGVSQSPSNKVTEKGKDVELRCDPISGHTALYWYRQSLGQGLEFLIYFQGNSAPDKSGLPSDRFSAERTGGSVSTLTIQRTQQEDSAVYLCASSLAVGADTEAFFGQGTRLTVV.

The table lists this clonotype with a count of one. The chain is built from TRBV7-9 and TRBJ1-1; tentatively, D is TRBD1 (5 bases). The CDR3 consists of 14 residues. Germline-derived CDR1 and CDR2 are SEHNR and FQNEAQ (reference sequence). V was cut by 6 bases and J by 5 bases, with 16 bases left in between. As DNA, the CDR3 is TGTGCCAGCAGGTGGTATAAGGGGAGGACTGAAGCTTTCTTT. Translated: CASRWYKGRTEAFF.

This clonotype was counted a few times. The V and J genes are TRBV25-1 and TRBJ2-1; 7 nucleotides agree with TRBD2. The ends lost 10 bases at V and 0 bases at J; junction bases unmatched: 21. The CDR3 is made up of 19 amino acids. Germline lookup yields CDR1 MGHDK and CDR2 SYGVNS. This CDR3 is CATFRRGGAPGHSYNEQFF. Written as DNA, the CDR3 is TGTGCCACCTTCCGAAGGGGAGGGGCCCCCGGCCACTCCTACAATGAGCAGTTCTTC.

This clonotype was observed at least ten times. The chain carries TRBV7-2 and TRBJ2-5, with TRBD2 as a possible D gene (5 bases). V was trimmed by 1 base and J by 2 bases, leaving 11 bases between them. The germline CDR1 and CDR2 sequences are SGHTA and FQGNSA. The CDR3 extends over 15 amino acids. The CDR3 bases are TGTGCCAGCAGCTTAGACGGGCGGGCACAAGAGACCCAGTACTTC. Its protein product is CASSLDGRAQETQYF.

This clonotype was counted a few times. This rearrangement joins TRBV6-5 to TRBJ1-4; D call uncertain. V was pared by 5 bases and J by 0 bases, with 7 bases between. Germline assignment: CDR1 MNHEY and CDR2 SVGAGI. The CDR3 loop spans 14 amino acids. CDR3 bases: TGTGCCAGCAGTCGACTTGCAACTAATGAAAAACTGTTTTTT. Its protein is CASSRLATNEKLFF.

This clonotype was counted ten times or more. The gene calls are TRBV7-9 and TRBJ1-6; no reliable D call. Germline V lookup: CDR1 SEHNR, CDR2 FQNEAQ (reference sequence). V shed 5 bases and J shed 8 bases, with 10 bases lying between them. This CDR3 has 13 residues. CDR3 loop: CASSPRTDSPLHF. In DNA, the CDR3 is TGTGCCAGCAGCCCGCGGACCGATTCACCCCTCCACTTT.

The J gene is TRBJ2-7, the V gene TRBV19; TRBD2 agrees at 10 bases. This CDR3 has 14 residues. Germline assignment: CDR1 LNHDA and CDR2 SQIVND (reference sequence). J was trimmed by 2 bases and V by 7 bases; bases with no gene match: 5. In nucleotides, the CDR3 is TGTGCCAGTAACCCAGCGGGAGGGCCCTACGAGCAGTACTTC. Its protein is CASNPAGGPYEQYF.

This clonotype has a handful of counts. The V gene is TRBV10-3, the J gene TRBJ1-3, with D perhaps TRBD1 (5 bases). CDR1 is ENHRY, CDR2 SYGVKD, per germline. The CDR3 totals 14 residues. V was pared by 8 bases and J by 4 bases, with 15 bases between. This CDR3 is CAIRHPGSGNTIYF. CDR3 DNA sequence: TGTGCCATCCGGCACCCAGGGTCCGGAAACACCATATATTTT.

The rearrangement uses TRBV28 and TRBJ2-7; 7 positions match TRBD1. The V segment lost 5 bases and the J segment 7 bases; nucleotides outside the gene matches: 11. This CDR3 comprises 14 residues. Germline V lookup: CDR1 MDHEN, CDR2 SYDVKM. CDR3: CASSARQGSEEQYF. The DNA of the CDR3 is TGTGCCAGCAGTGCCCGACAGGGATCGGAGGAGCAGTACTTC.

This clonotype was detected a few times. The rearrangement uses TRBV7-3 and TRBJ2-1; TRBD2 matches 7 bases. The CDR3 covers 22 residues. Germline lookup yields CDR1 SGHTA and CDR2 FQGTGA. V shed 4 bases and J 4 bases; nucleotides not matched to a gene: 28. CDR3 sequence: CASSSNGERGGPKTLSYNEQFF. CDR3 sequence (DNA): TGTGCCAGCAGCTCCAACGGGGAGCGGGGAGGCCCAAAAACTTTGTCTTACAATGAGCAGTTCTTC. Looking up the rest from reference TRBV7-3 and TRBJ2-1 gives the full variable domain: GAGVSQTPSNKVTEKGKYVELRCDPISGHTALYWYRQSLGQGPEFLIYFQGTGAADDSGLPNDRFFAVRPEGSVSTLKIQRTERGDSAVYLCASSSNGERGGPKTLSYNEQFFGPGTRLTVL.

This clonotype was found a few times. This chain joins TRBV7-2 and TRBJ2-7; tentatively, D is TRBD1 (6 bases). There are 13 residues in the CDR3. Germline loops: CDR1 SGHTA, CDR2 FQGNSA. V lost 1 base, J lost 5 bases, and 9 bases lay in between. The CDR3 region is CASSLVDRDEQYF. DNA for the CDR3: TGTGCCAGCAGCTTAGTGGACAGAGACGAGCAGTACTTC.

The chain couples TRBV5-1 to TRBJ2-5, with D hard to call. CDR1 is SGHRS and CDR2 is YFSETQ in the germline V gene. The CDR3 consists of 15 residues. Between the trimmed V and J ends, which lost 3 bases and 1 base, there was a span of 13 bases. CDR3 coding DNA: TGCGCCAGCAGCTGGTCAGGACGGACCCAAGAGACCCAGTACTTC. As protein: CASSWSGRTQETQYF.

This clonotype has a count of ten or more. The rearrangement joins TRBV18 to TRBJ1-1; D is uncertain. Germline CDR1 and CDR2: KGHSH and LQKENI. The V gene lost 3 bases and the J gene lost 0 bases, with 11 bases spanning the gap. This CDR3 has 15 residues. This chain's CDR3 is CASSPLAEVNTEAFF. The CDR3 coding sequence is TGTGCCAGCTCACCCCTCGCGGAAGTGAACACTGAAGCTTTCTTT.

This clonotype has a handful of counts. The gene calls are TRBV7-2 and TRBJ2-7, with TRBD1 as a possible D gene (6 bases). CDR3 size: 14 residues. V was cut by 3 bases and J by 4 bases, with 13 bases left in between. Germline V gene lookup returns CDR1 SGHTA and CDR2 FQGNSA. CDR3 in DNA: TGTGCCAGCAGCTTTACCAGGGGTAGTTACGAGCAGTACTTC. Translation: CASSFTRGSYEQYF.

This clonotype was observed a few times. The chain uses TRBV6-5 and TRBJ2-7, with TRBD2 matching 9 bases. V dropped 7 bases and J dropped 6; count of bases not matched to a gene: 16. There are 16 residues in the CDR3. Germline CDR1 MNHEY, CDR2 SVGAGI. In DNA form, the CDR3 reads TGTGCCAGCACCCGACTGACGGGGGCGGGAGGGGGCGAGCAGTACTTC. Translation: CASTRLTGAGGGEQYF.

The chain is built from TRBV11-2 and TRBJ2-1; D gene ambiguous. Germline CDR1 is SGHAT and CDR2 is FQNNGV. The length of the CDR3 is 12 residues. Trimming removed 3 bases from V and 8 bases from J, with 8 bases in between. The CDR3 DNA reads as TGTGCCAGCAGCTTCACCCTCTATGAGCAGTTCTTC. Translation: CASSFTLYEQFF.

The rearrangement joins TRBV6-6 to TRBJ2-3; unclear D gene. Trimming stripped 4 bases from V and 4 bases from J, with 9 bases between. The germline CDR1 and CDR2 sequences are MNHNY and SVGAGI (reference sequence). CDR3 length equals 13 residues. The chain's CDR3 is CASSSVMADTQYF. The CDR3 nucleotides are TGTGCCAGCAGTTCGGTCATGGCAGATACGCAGTATTTT.

This clonotype was seen more than once but under ten times. The gene calls are TRBV7-2 and TRBJ1-3, with D tentatively TRBD1 (5 bases). The V gene's germline CDR1 is SGHTA and CDR2 FQGNSA. There are 15 residues in the CDR3. Trimming removed 3 bases from V and 0 bases from J, with 9 bases in between. CDR3 in DNA: TGTGCCAGCAGCTTGGAGGGGATCTCTGGAAACACCATATATTTT. As protein: CASSLEGISGNTIYF.

V usage is TRBV12-5 and J usage is TRBJ1-4; D call uncertain. CDR1 and CDR2 (germline): LGHNT, FRNRAP. Trimming pared 3 bases from V and 1 base from J, leaving 9 bases between. The CDR3 length is 15 residues. The CDR3 loop is CASGFWARTNEKLFF. The CDR3 region has the DNA TGTGCTAGTGGTTTTTGGGCCAGAACTAATGAAAAACTGTTTTTT.

V usage is TRBV18 and J usage is TRBJ2-1, with a tentative D call TRBD2 (6 bases). Germline V gives CDR1 KGHSH, CDR2 LQKENI. CDR3 length: 15 residues. V was shortened by 6 bases and J by 4 bases, with 16 bases between the two germline ends. DNA of the CDR3: TGTGCCAGCTCTCTTGCGGGGACTGGTTACAATGAGCAGTTCTTC. This encodes CASSLAGTGYNEQFF.

The chain uses TRBV12-5 and TRBJ2-1, with D tentatively TRBD1 or TRBD2 (7 bases each). The V gene lost 1 base and the J gene lost 5 bases, with 15 bases spanning the gap. CDR1 LGHNT and CDR2 FRNRAP come from the germline V gene. This CDR3 has 16 residues. The CDR3 region has the DNA TGTGCTAGTGGTTTGGCCCAGGGGGGGGATAACAATGAGCAGTTCTTC. Protein sequence: CASGLAQGGDNNEQFF.

The gene calls are TRBV6-1 and TRBJ2-7, with 9 bases identical to TRBD1. The V and J ends lost 6 bases and 5 bases, in that order; junction bases with no gene match: 5. Per the germline V gene, CDR1 is MNHNS and CDR2 is SASEGT. This CDR3 region has 13 residues. The CDR3 DNA reads TGTGCCAGCAGACGGACAGGGGAGGACGAGCAGTACTTC. Its translation: CASRRTGEDEQYF.